The 27 T cell receptor beta chains given below trace back to one sample, sequenced in a study of human T cells and chemical hapten exposure. TCRdb used MiXCR to reprocess the RACE reads, holding one entry per CDR3 protein. This sample carries more than 80,000 distinct CDR3 sequences, less than 14% of them seen once, and the ten largest clones take about 3.5%. The time point is: patch test 3, about 24 weeks after DPC sensitization. Indicated treatment: therapeutic diphenylcyclopropenone sensitization with weekly scalp DPC. The source material was whole blood, sampled in connection with sensitization to the hapten diphenylcyclopropenone (DPC). The receptor source for this set is a woman aged 45-65 years with alopecia areata. Some clones in this sample may be carry-over from other donors' samples.

This clonotype has a single count. This sequence joins TRBV30 and TRBJ2-3; 13 bases match TRBD2. V was clipped by 6 bases and J by 5 bases; unmatched bases: 5. Germline V CDR1 and CDR2: GTSNPN, SVGIG (reference sequence). This CDR3 has 14 residues. The CDR3, as DNA: TGTGCCTGTGGGACTAGCGGGAAAAGAGATACGCAGTATTTT. This translates into CACGTSGKRDTQYF.

J is TRBJ2-3 and V is TRBV11-2; TRBD2 aligns across 13 bases. The CDR3 is 16 residues long. CDR1 is SGHAT, CDR2 FQNNGV, per germline. Germline trimming cut 2 bases from V and 6 bases from J; bases unmatched to any gene: 5. CDR3 loop: CASSLPGLAGVDTQYF. CDR3 nucleotides: TGTGCCAGCAGCTTACCCGGACTAGCGGGAGTTGATACGCAGTATTTT.

This clonotype was picked up a small number of times. J is TRBJ2-4 and V is TRBV12-3 or TRBV12-4, with D hard to call. V lost 8 bases to trimming and J lost 1 base, with 12 bases between them. The CDR3 has 14 amino acids. CDR3 sequence (DNA): TGTGCCAGCCTTCTCATAGGTGCCAAAAACATTCAGTACTTC. Amino acid sequence: CASLLIGAKNIQYF.

This clonotype was recorded at least ten times. The CDR3 DNA sequence: TGTGCCATCAGTGACATAGGGGGCGCGGCCTATGGCTACACCTTC. This encodes CAISDIGGAAYGYTF. The chain is built from TRBV10-3 and TRBJ1-2; 7 nucleotides align to TRBD1. The germline gives CDR1 ENHRY, CDR2 SYGVKD. Losses at the gene ends were 3 bases for V and 4 bases for J; bases not matched to a gene: 8. This CDR3 has 15 amino acids.

This clonotype showed up many times. V and J are TRBV9 and TRBJ1-1; D is unresolved. Trimming cost V 2 bases and J 5 bases, with 13 bases left between them. Germline-derived CDR1 and CDR2 are SGDLS and YYNGEE. There are 14 residues in the CDR3. The CDR3 sequence: CASSVREARTEAFF. In DNA form, the CDR3 reads TGTGCCAGCAGCGTCCGGGAGGCGAGGACTGAAGCTTTCTTT.

This clonotype was observed a few times. The rearrangement links TRBV19 to TRBJ2-7, with 8 bases matching TRBD2. The CDR3 spans 14 residues. Per germline, CDR1 LNHDA and CDR2 SQIVND (reference sequence). Germline trimming cut 4 bases from V and 2 bases from J; bases unmatched to any gene: 4. The CDR3 loop is CASSTEAGAYEQYF. DNA of the CDR3: TGTGCCAGTAGTACCGAAGCGGGAGCCTACGAGCAGTACTTC.

A few counts support this clonotype. The chain combines TRBV11-2 with TRBJ2-5, with unresolved D. CDR1 and CDR2 (germline): SGHAT, FQNNGV. The CDR3 spans 15 residues. V lost 0 bases and J 6 bases, leaving 14 bases between the germline ends. The CDR3 loop reads CASSLEVGVDKTQYF. CDR3 bases: TGTGCCAGCAGCTTAGAAGTGGGCGTTGATAAGACCCAGTACTTC.

This sequence joins TRBV6-6 and TRBJ2-6, with 10 bases lining up with TRBD2. This CDR3 is 18 amino acids long. The germline CDR1 and CDR2 sequences are MNHNY and SVGAGI (reference sequence). The junction had 4 bases not matched to a gene; V was cut back by 0 bases and J by 2 bases. CDR3: CASSYSGTSAPGANVLTF. The DNA for the CDR3 is TGTGCCAGCAGTTACTCGGGGACTAGCGCCCCTGGGGCCAACGTCCTGACTTTC.

This clonotype was seen a few times. The V and J genes are TRBV12-5 and TRBJ2-1; 8 positions agree with TRBD2. After removal of 4 bases from V and 8 bases from J, the junction contained 13 bases not matched to a gene. CDR1 is LGHNT, CDR2 FRNRAP, per germline. CDR3 size: 16 residues. This CDR3 reads CASGSRAGGVVYEQFF. Here the CDR3 DNA reads TGTGCTAGTGGTTCCCGTGCGGGAGGAGTGGTCTATGAGCAGTTCTTC.

This clonotype was counted many times. The chain recombines TRBV28 with TRBJ2-1; 7 bases match TRBD2. The CDR3 loop spans 15 amino acids. Trimming cost V 6 bases and J 4 bases; bases outside gene matches: 9. Germline CDR1 and CDR2: MDHEN and SYDVKM. CDR3 sequence: CASRPGLSRYNEQFF. CDR3 sequence (DNA): TGTGCCAGCAGACCGGGACTATCGCGGTACAATGAGCAGTTCTTC.

This clonotype appeared many times. V is TRBV12-3 or TRBV12-4 and J is TRBJ1-1, with TRBD1 as a possible D gene (6 bases). The CDR3 is 13 residues long. V was cut by 6 bases and J by 9 bases, with 17 bases left in between. The CDR3 coding sequence is TGTGCCAGCAGCCAACCCAACAGGGCGAAAGCTTTCTTT. The encoded protein is CASSQPNRAKAFF.

This clonotype was recorded a few times. The V and J genes are TRBV11-3 and TRBJ2-2; 7 positions match TRBD1. The germline gives CDR1 SGHNT, CDR2 YENEEA. V gave up 5 bases and J gave up 4 bases; unmatched junction bases: 4. There are 14 residues in the CDR3. This CDR3 reads CASSAHRGTGELFF. The CDR3 DNA reads as TGTGCCAGCAGCGCCCACAGGGGCACCGGGGAGCTGTTTTTT.

This clonotype was observed at least ten times. The chain carries TRBV29-1 and TRBJ2-3; TRBD2 might be the D (6 bases). The CDR3 extends over 10 amino acids. In germline, CDR1 is SQVTM, CDR2 ANQGSEA. With 6 bases removed from V and 5 bases from J, the gap between germline ends came to 6 bases. The CDR3 loop is CSVGGDTQYF. The CDR3 DNA reads TGCAGCGTGGGAGGAGATACGCAGTATTTT.

This clonotype was counted a few times. The genes are TRBV15 and TRBJ2-3, with D possibly being TRBD1 (5 bases). Trimming stripped 3 bases from V and 4 bases from J, with 14 bases between. CDR1 LNHNV and CDR2 YYDKDF come from the germline V gene (reference sequence). The CDR3 is 15 residues long. This chain's CDR3 is CATSRGRIMADTQYF. As DNA, the CDR3 is TGTGCCACCAGCAGGGGGCGAATCATGGCAGATACGCAGTATTTT.

This clonotype was found many times. V and J are TRBV10-3 and TRBJ1-2; the D is unclear. Germline-derived CDR1 and CDR2 are ENHRY and SYGVKD. CDR3 size: 13 residues. V dropped 4 bases and J dropped 2 bases, with 8 bases sitting between them. In DNA, the CDR3 is TGTGCCATCAGTGGGCAGCCAAACTATGGCTACACCTTC. It translates to CAISGQPNYGYTF.

V gene TRBV11-2 combines with J gene TRBJ2-3, with 10 bases matching TRBD2. After removal of 1 base from V and 7 bases from J, the junction contained 5 bases not matched to a gene. There are 15 residues in the CDR3. Germline V CDR1 and CDR2: SGHAT, FQNNGV. CDR3 loop: CASSLGSGRANTQYF. Here the CDR3 DNA reads TGTGCCAGCAGCTTAGGGAGCGGGAGGGCCAATACGCAGTATTTT.

A few counts support this clonotype. The chain couples TRBV20-1 to TRBJ2-3; D is possibly TRBD2 (5 bases). V lost 2 bases and J 3 bases, leaving 9 bases between the germline ends. Looked up from germline, CDR1 is DFQATT and CDR2 is SNEGSKA (reference sequence). The CDR3 spans 13 residues. This chain's CDR3 is CSARPRGTDTQYF. CDR3 in DNA: TGCAGTGCTAGACCCCGAGGGACAGATACGCAGTATTTT.

This clonotype was observed many times. V gene TRBV28 combines with J gene TRBJ2-3, with TRBD2 matching 10 bases. The germline V gene encodes CDR1 MDHEN and CDR2 SYDVKM. This CDR3 has 14 amino acids. Trimming removed 7 bases from V and 1 base from J; junction bases left unmatched: 2. The CDR3: CASIGTSGTDTQYF. CDR3 bases: TGTGCCAGCATTGGGACTAGCGGCACAGATACGCAGTATTTT.

This clonotype was observed a handful of times. The V call is TRBV11-3, the J call TRBJ2-3; 7 nucleotides line up with TRBD2. The CDR3 consists of 15 residues. The germline gives CDR1 SGHNT, CDR2 YENEEA. Trimming at V came to 6 bases and at J to 4 bases, leaving 10 bases not matched to a gene. CDR3 in amino acids: CASSLWPGGADTQYF. The CDR3 nucleotides are TGTGCCAGCAGTCTCTGGCCGGGAGGCGCAGATACGCAGTATTTT.

This clonotype has more than one count but fewer than ten. The J gene is TRBJ2-1, the V gene TRBV27, with 9 bases aligning to TRBD2. This CDR3 has 15 amino acids. The V gene's germline CDR1 is MNHEY and CDR2 SMNVEV (reference sequence). V gave up 5 bases and J gave up 5 bases; unmatched junction bases: 7. The CDR3 DNA sequence: TGTGCCAGCAGTCGGTCGACTAGCGGACACAATGAGCAGTTCTTC. Its protein is CASSRSTSGHNEQFF.

This clonotype occurred many times. The chain combines TRBV9 with TRBJ2-1; D might be TRBD1 (6 bases). The V end was cut by 4 bases, the J end by 5 bases, with 10 bases between. The CDR3 totals 13 residues. Germline values: CDR1 SGDLS, CDR2 YYNGEE. This CDR3 is CASSFGQHNEQFF. The CDR3 region has the DNA TGTGCCAGCAGCTTTGGACAGCACAATGAGCAGTTCTTC. Full variable domain (missing parts from reference TRBV9 and TRBJ2-1): DSGVTQTPKHLITATGQRVTLRCSPRSGDLSVYWYQQSLDQGLQFLIQYYNGEERAKGNILERFSAQQFPDLHSELNLSSLELGDSALYFCASSFGQHNEQFFGPGTRLTVL.

This clonotype was observed at least ten times. The chain has TRBV10-3 and TRBJ2-3; TRBD2 is a possible D gene (6 bases). Germline lookup yields CDR1 ENHRY and CDR2 SYGVKD. V was shortened by 7 bases and J by 0 bases, with 14 bases between the two germline ends. The CDR3 has 15 residues. CDR3 residues: CAINKRAESTDTQYF. In DNA form, the CDR3 reads TGTGCCATCAACAAGCGGGCAGAGAGCACAGATACGCAGTATTTT.

V gene TRBV28 combines with J gene TRBJ2-5; D could derive from TRBD1 or TRBD2 (6 bases each). V lost 5 bases and J lost 5, with 18 bases in between. This CDR3 comprises 15 residues. Germline V lookup: CDR1 MDHEN, CDR2 SYDVKM. The CDR3, as DNA: TGTGCCAGCAGTCCCCCCGGGGGCCAGAGGGAGACCCAGTACTTC. Its protein product is CASSPPGGQRETQYF.

This clonotype was detected ten times or more. This chain joins TRBV7-9 and TRBJ2-1; D call uncertain. Looked up from germline, CDR1 is SEHNR and CDR2 is FQNEAQ (reference sequence). With 0 bases removed from V and 8 bases from J, the gap between germline ends came to 11 bases. There are 14 residues in the CDR3. The DNA for the CDR3 is TGTGCCAGCAGCTTAGCGATTGGGCTAGATGAGCAGTTCTTC. As protein: CASSLAIGLDEQFF.

There are many counts of this clonotype. The chain employs TRBV6-5 and TRBJ1-6, with TRBD1 matching 7 bases. The CDR3 loop spans 15 amino acids. Germline lookup yields CDR1 MNHEY and CDR2 SVGAGI. V was clipped by 6 bases and J by 2 bases; unmatched bases: 4. The CDR3 protein is CASSRQGPYNSPLHF. The CDR3, as DNA: TGTGCCAGCAGCCGACAGGGACCCTATAATTCACCCCTCCACTTT.

CDR3 loop: CASTPIWDRGGYTF. CDR3 in DNA: TGTGCCAGCACCCCAATCTGGGACAGGGGTGGCTACACCTTC. The chain joins TRBV28 to TRBJ1-2; TRBD1 aligns across 10 bases. The junction had 9 bases not matched to a gene; V was cut back by 7 bases and J by 7 bases. Germline V gene sequence: CDR1 MDHEN, CDR2 SYDVKM. CDR3 length equals 14 residues.

In this sample, this clonotype turned up a few times. The V gene is TRBV29-1, the J gene TRBJ1-2, with a tentative D call TRBD1 (5 bases). CDR1 and CDR2 (germline): SQVTM, ANQGSEA. Trimming removed 4 bases from V and 1 base from J, with 10 bases in between. The CDR3 consists of 13 residues. This CDR3 is CSVGAQVNYGYTF. The CDR3, as DNA: TGCAGCGTTGGGGCACAGGTTAACTATGGCTACACCTTC.